The rows below give T cell receptor beta chains drawn from one sample of a study of naive and memory T cell subsets. TCRdb itself ran the UMI-ligation and nested PCR reads through MiXCR, one entry per CDR3 protein. This repertoire shows 15,000 to 20,000 distinct CDR3 sequences, around 8.2% found once; its top ten account for more than 20%. Specimen: central memory CD8+ T cells from blood. These receptors were taken from a human donor in good health. The CDR3 runs from the conserved cysteine through the conserved F or W. The D gene is left open where the match is weak. A clone size is listed for some rows: how often the clone was seen (once, few, many), or a class if it is expanded.

d_call clone_size cdr3_length j_call v_call cdr3_nt cdr3_aa
NA NA 15 TRBJ1-5 TRBV6-2/TRBV6-3 TGTGCCAGCAGTTATGCTGGGGAGGGCAATCAGCCCCAGCATTTT CASSYAGEGNQPQHF
NA few 13 TRBJ2-2 TRBV20-1 TGCAGTGCTAGTGCGGGTAACACCGGGGAGCTGTTTTTT CSASAGNTGELFF
NA few 14 TRBJ1-1 TRBV5-1 TGCGCCAGCAGCATCACGGGAGCAAAGGGTGAAGCTTTCTTT CASSITGAKGEAFF
NA few 13 TRBJ1-1 TRBV30 TGTGCCTGGAGTCGGCGGGAGAACACTGAAGCTTTCTTT CAWSRRENTEAFF
NA many 13 TRBJ2-5 TRBV12-3/TRBV12-4 TGTGCCAGCAGCTGGCCGGAGCAAGAGACCCAGTACTTC CASSWPEQETQYF
NA many 15 TRBJ1-3 TRBV12-3/TRBV12-4 TGTGCCAGCAGCTTGCAATCAGACTCTGGAAACACCATATATTTT CASSLQSDSGNTIYF
NA few 15 TRBJ2-7 TRBV10-3 TGTGCCATCAGTGAGCAACATCCCCCTCCGTACGAGCAGTACTTC CAISEQHPPPYEQYF
NA NA 12 TRBJ2-7 TRBV10-3 TGTGCCATCAGGGAAGGAACATACGAGCAGTACTTC CAIREGTYEQYF
TRBD1 many 17 TRBJ1-1 TRBV4-3 TGCGCCAGCAGCCCCGAGACAGGGCATCTTCTGAACACTGAAGCTTTCTTT CASSPETGHLLNTEAFF
NA few 13 TRBJ1-2 TRBV7-8 TGTGCCAGCAGCTTATGGGTCTCGGACGGCTACACCTTC CASSLWVSDGYTF
TRBD2 NA 14 TRBJ2-1 TRBV6-4 TGTGCCACTTCGGGACTAGAAGGTAACAATGAGCAGTTCTTC CATSGLEGNNEQFF
NA NA 14 TRBJ2-2 TRBV6-5 TGTGCCAGCAGTTACGGGGGGAGCACCGGGGAGCTGTTTTTT CASSYGGSTGELFF
TRBD2 NA 15 TRBJ2-3 TRBV27 TGTGCCAGCAGTTTAAGCGGGAGTGAACTCGATACGCAGTATTTT CASSLSGSELDTQYF
TRBD2 many 15 TRBJ2-1 TRBV7-3 TGTGCCAGCAGCTTAAGTGGCGGGGGGGCCCCTGAGCAGTTCTTC CASSLSGGGAPEQFF
TRBD1 NA 21 TRBJ1-6 TRBV19 TGTGCCAGTCATGGACAGGGAGATAATTCACCCCACGAGGGAGATAATTCACCCCTCCACTTT CASHGQGDNSPHEGDNSPLHF
NA NA 12 TRBJ2-1 TRBV20-1 TGCCGGAGGGGGGGGGCTTGGAATGAGCAGTTCTTC CRRGGAWNEQFF
NA NA 12 TRBJ2-7 TRBV6-5 TGTGCCACCTCTCAACAGGGAAACGAGCAGTACTTC CATSQQGNEQYF
NA NA 16 TRBJ1-6 TRBV27 TGTGCCAGCAGTTCCCGGGGACGCTCCTATAATTCACCCCTCCACTTT CASSSRGRSYNSPLHF
NA few 16 TRBJ1-2 TRBV4-3 TGCGCCAGCAGCCAAGGGGTGCAGACAGGAAAGTATGGCTACACCTTC CASSQGVQTGKYGYTF
NA NA 15 TRBJ1-2 TRBV7-7 TGTGCCAGCAGCTTATCCCAAATGAGACAGTGGGGCTACACCTTC CASSLSQMRQWGYTF
NA NA 19 TRBJ2-7 TRBV7-3 TGTGCCAGCAGTCGTTACCCTCCCGAAGAGGACACTGAAACCTACGAGCAGTACTTC CASSRYPPEEDTETYEQYF
NA medium-sized 15 TRBJ2-2 TRBV6-5 TGTGCCAGCAGTTACGTTTCTCCGAACACCGGGGAGCTGTTTTTT CASSYVSPNTGELFF
TRBD1 medium-sized 15 TRBJ2-7 TRBV4-3 TGCGCCAGCAGCCAACAGAGGACAGGGAGCTACGAGCAGTACTTC CASSQQRTGSYEQYF
TRBD2 few 15 TRBJ2-1 TRBV7-3 TGTGCCAGCAGCTTGGGACTAGCGGGAGGCACTGAGCAGTTCTTC CASSLGLAGGTEQFF
NA few 11 TRBJ2-1 TRBV21-1 TGTGCCAGCCCCGTAGACAATGAGCAGTTCTTC CASPVDNEQFF
NA many 16 TRBJ2-4 TRBV5-6 TGTGCCAGCAGCCCTTATAGCGGATTAGCCAAAAACATTCAGTACTTC CASSPYSGLAKNIQYF
TRBD2 NA 18 TRBJ2-1 TRBV29-1 TGCAGCGTTCGGTGGCCTAGCGGGGGGGCCGCCTCCTACAATGAGCAGTTCTTC CSVRWPSGGAASYNEQFF
NA NA 14 TRBJ2-7 TRBV7-9 TGTGCCAGCAGCGGCGGACGGCATCCCTACGAGCAGTACTTC CASSGGRHPYEQYF
NA few 13 TRBJ1-1 TRBV7-9 TGTGCCAGCAGTGCGGGGGGAGGCACTGAAGCTTTCTTT CASSAGGGTEAFF
NA NA 16 TRBJ1-1 TRBV29-1 TGCAGCGTTGAAGTGGTGGGTCGGCGGTATTTTACTGAAGCTTTCTTT CSVEVVGRRYFTEAFF
NA NA 13 TRBJ1-1 TRBV5-1 TGCGCCAGCATTGGACCGATGAACACTGAAGCTTTCTTT CASIGPMNTEAFF
NA NA 13 TRBJ2-7 TRBV29-1 TGCAGCGCCTGGGATCCGACTTCCTACGAGCAGTACTTC CSAWDPTSYEQYF
NA many 14 TRBJ2-3 TRBV6-2/TRBV6-3 TGTGCCAGCAGCTACGATACGGCGTCCGATACGCAGTATTTT CASSYDTASDTQYF
NA few 13 TRBJ2-7 TRBV5-4 TGTGCCAGCAGCCAGGACACCTCCTACGAGCAGTACTTC CASSQDTSYEQYF
TRBD2 NA 15 TRBJ2-7 TRBV5-1 TGCGCCAGCAGCCTAACGGGACTAGCGGACTACGAGCAGTACTTC CASSLTGLADYEQYF
NA NA 15 TRBJ2-1 TRBV5-5 TGTGCCAGCAGCTTGAGGGACGGATGTTACAATGAGCAGTTCTTC CASSLRDGCYNEQFF
TRBD1 medium-sized 17 TRBJ1-1 TRBV7-8 TGTGCCAGCAGCTTACCCTGGACAGGGGGTATGAACACTGAAGCTTTCTTT CASSLPWTGGMNTEAFF
NA large 14 TRBJ2-1 TRBV29-1 TGCAGCGTGGAGGGGCCCAGCTCCTACAATGAGCAGTTCTTC CSVEGPSSYNEQFF
NA many 16 TRBJ2-1 TRBV10-3 TGTGCCATCAGTGATCCCTCAGCGGAAGTCTACAATGAGCAGTTCTTC CAISDPSAEVYNEQFF
NA few 13 TRBJ1-1 TRBV7-9 TGTGCCAGCAGCTTTTGGGGAAGTCCTGAAGCTTTCTTT CASSFWGSPEAFF
TRBD2 few 17 TRBJ2-3 TRBV29-1 TGCAGCGTTGAGGGACTAGCGGGAGTGCTTGGGACAGATACGCAGTATTTT CSVEGLAGVLGTDTQYF
NA NA 14 TRBJ1-2 TRBV9 TGTGCCAGCAGCGTAGATTTAAATTACTATGGCTACACCTTC CASSVDLNYYGYTF
TRBD2 few 15 TRBJ2-3 TRBV6-2/TRBV6-3 TGTGCCAGCAGTTACACAGCGGGAGGCTCAGATACGCAGTATTTT CASSYTAGGSDTQYF